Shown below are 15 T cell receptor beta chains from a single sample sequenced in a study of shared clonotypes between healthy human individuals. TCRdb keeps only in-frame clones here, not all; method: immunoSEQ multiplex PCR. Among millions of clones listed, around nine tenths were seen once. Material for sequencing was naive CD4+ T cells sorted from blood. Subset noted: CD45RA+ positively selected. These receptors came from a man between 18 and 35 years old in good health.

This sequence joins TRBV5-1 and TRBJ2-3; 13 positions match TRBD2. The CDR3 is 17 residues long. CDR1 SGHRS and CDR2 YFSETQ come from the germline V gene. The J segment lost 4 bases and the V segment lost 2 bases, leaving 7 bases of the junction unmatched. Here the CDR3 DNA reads TGCGCCAGCAGCTTTGGTGGGACTAGCGGGGCCTCAGATACGCAGTATTTT. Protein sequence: CASSFGGTSGASDTQYF.

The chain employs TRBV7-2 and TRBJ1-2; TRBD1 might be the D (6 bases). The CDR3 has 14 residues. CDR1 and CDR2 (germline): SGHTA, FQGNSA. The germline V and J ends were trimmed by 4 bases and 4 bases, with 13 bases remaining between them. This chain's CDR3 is CASSSSGAFYGYTF. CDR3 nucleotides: TGTGCCAGCAGCTCCTCGGGGGCTTTCTATGGCTACACCTTC.

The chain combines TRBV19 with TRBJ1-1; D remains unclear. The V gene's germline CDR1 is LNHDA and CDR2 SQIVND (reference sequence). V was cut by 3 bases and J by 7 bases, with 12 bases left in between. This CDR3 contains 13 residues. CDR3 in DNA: TGTGCCAGTAGTATGGGCCAGCTGAGTGAAGCTTTCTTT. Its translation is CASSMGQLSEAFF.

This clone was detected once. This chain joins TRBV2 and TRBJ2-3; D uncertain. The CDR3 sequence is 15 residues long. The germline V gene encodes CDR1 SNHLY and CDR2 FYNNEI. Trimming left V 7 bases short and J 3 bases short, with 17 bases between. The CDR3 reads CASTRGPTRTDTQYF. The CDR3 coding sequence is TGTGCCAGCACCCGAGGCCCTACGAGGACAGATACGCAGTATTTT.

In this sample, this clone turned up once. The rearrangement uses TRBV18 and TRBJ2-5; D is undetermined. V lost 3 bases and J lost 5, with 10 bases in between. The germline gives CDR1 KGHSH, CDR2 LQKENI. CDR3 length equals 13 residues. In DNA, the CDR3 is TGTGCCAGCTCACCGAGGTGGCAGGAGACCCAGTACTTC. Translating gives CASSPRWQETQYF. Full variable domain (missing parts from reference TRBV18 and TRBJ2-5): NAGVMQNPRHLVRRRGQEARLRCSPMKGHSHVYWYRQLPEEGLKFMVYLQKENIIDESGMPKERFSAEFPKEGPSILRIQQVVRGDSAAYFCASSPRWQETQYFGPGTRLLVL.

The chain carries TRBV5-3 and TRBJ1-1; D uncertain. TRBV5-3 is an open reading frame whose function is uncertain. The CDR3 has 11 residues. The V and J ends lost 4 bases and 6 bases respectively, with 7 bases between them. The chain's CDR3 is CARSRWSEAFF. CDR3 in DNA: TGTGCCAGAAGCCGGTGGTCTGAAGCTTTCTTT.

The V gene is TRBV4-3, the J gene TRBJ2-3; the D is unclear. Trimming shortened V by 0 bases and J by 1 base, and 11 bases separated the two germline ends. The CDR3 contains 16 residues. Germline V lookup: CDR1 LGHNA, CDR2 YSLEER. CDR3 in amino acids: CASSQDFNYGTDTQYF. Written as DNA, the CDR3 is TGCGCCAGCAGCCAAGATTTCAACTACGGCACAGATACGCAGTATTTT.

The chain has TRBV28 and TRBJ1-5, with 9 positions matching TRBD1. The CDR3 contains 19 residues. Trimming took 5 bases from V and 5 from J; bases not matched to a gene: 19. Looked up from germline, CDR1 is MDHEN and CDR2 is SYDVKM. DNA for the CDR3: TGTGCCAGCAGTAGAGGGGGACAGGGCCGATCTTTCCTTTATCAGCCCCAGCATTTT. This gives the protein CASSRGGQGRSFLYQPQHF.

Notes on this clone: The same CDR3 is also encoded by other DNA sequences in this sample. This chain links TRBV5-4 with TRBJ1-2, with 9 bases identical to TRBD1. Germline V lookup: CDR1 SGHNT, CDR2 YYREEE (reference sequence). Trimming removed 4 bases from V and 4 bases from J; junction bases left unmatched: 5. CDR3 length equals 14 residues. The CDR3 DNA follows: TGTGCCAGCAGCAGGGACAGGGTAGGCTATGGCTACACCTTC. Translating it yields CASSRDRVGYGYTF.

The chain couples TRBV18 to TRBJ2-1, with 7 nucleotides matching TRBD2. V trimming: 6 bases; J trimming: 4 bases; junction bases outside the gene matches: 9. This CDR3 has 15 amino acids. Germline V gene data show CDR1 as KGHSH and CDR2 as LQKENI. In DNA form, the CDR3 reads TGTGCCAGCTCCCAGCGCTCAGCGGGGTACAATGAGCAGTTCTTC. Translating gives CASSQRSAGYNEQFF.

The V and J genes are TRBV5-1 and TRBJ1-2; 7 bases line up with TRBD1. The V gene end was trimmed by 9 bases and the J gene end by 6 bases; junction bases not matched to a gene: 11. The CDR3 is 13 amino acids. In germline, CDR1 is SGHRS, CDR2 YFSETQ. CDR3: CATQGDRSHGYTF. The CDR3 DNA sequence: TGCGCCACCCAGGGGGATAGGAGTCATGGCTACACCTTC.

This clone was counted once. CDR3 bases: TGTGCCAGCAGCTTAGGTGGGACAGCAGCCCAGCCCCAGCATTTT. The encoded protein is CASSLGGTAAQPQHF. This chain joins TRBV11-2 and TRBJ1-5, with 7 bases that match TRBD1. The CDR3 totals 15 residues. J was trimmed by 7 bases and V by 1 base; bases with no gene match: 7. Germline-derived CDR1 and CDR2 are SGHAT and FQNNGV.

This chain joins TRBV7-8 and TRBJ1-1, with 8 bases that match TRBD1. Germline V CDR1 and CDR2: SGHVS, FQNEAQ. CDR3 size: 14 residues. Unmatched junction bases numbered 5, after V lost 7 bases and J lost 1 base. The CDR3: CASIAGTGNTEAFF. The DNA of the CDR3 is TGTGCCAGCATCGCGGGGACAGGGAACACTGAAGCTTTCTTT.

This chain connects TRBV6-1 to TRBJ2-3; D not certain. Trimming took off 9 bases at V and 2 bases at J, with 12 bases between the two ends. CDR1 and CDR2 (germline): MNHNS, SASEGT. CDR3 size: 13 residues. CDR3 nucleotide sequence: TGTGCCAGTCTCCGGCCCACCACAGATACGCAGTATTTT. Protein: CASLRPTTDTQYF.

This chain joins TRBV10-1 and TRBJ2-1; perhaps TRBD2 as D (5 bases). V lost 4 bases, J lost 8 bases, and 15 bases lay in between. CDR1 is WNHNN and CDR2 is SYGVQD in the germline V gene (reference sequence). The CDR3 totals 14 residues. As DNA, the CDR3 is TGCGCCAGCAGTGTAGGTGGGAGCGCCGATGAGCAGTTCTTC. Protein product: CASSVGGSADEQFF.